The 22 T cell receptor beta chains in this list originate from one sample, sequenced in a study of response to subunit inactivated influenza vaccine. In TCRdb, the RT-PCR reads were re-called with MiXCR into one record per CDR3 protein. The sample lists about 500,000 distinct CDR3 sequences; less than 7.5% were seen once. This specimen was PBMCs from blood, taken about 23 months after vaccination. These receptors came from a man in his fifties or sixties who received an inactivated influenza vaccine.

This clonotype came up many times. The chain links TRBV10-3 to TRBJ1-4; TRBD1 agrees at 11 bases. The CDR3 is 16 amino acids. The germline V gene encodes CDR1 ENHRY and CDR2 SYGVKD. V lost 3 bases, J lost 4 bases, and 4 bases stayed unmatched. The CDR3 sequence is CAISDGTGGRNEKLFF. The CDR3, as DNA: TGTGCCATCAGTGATGGGACAGGGGGTCGTAATGAAAAACTGTTTTTT.

A few counts support this clonotype. The V call is TRBV5-1, the J call TRBJ2-1, with 8 bases fitting TRBD2. V shed 0 bases and J 5 bases; nucleotides not matched to a gene: 10. The CDR3 runs 17 residues. Germline V gene lookup returns CDR1 SGHRS and CDR2 YFSETQ. The CDR3 loop reads CASSLGVTGGPHNEQFF. The CDR3 DNA reads TGCGCCAGCAGCTTGGGAGTTACGGGAGGGCCCCACAATGAGCAGTTCTTC.

The rearrangement joins TRBV12-3 or TRBV12-4 to TRBJ2-5; D is unclear. Trimming took 2 bases from V and 5 from J, leaving 12 bases between them. This CDR3 has 14 residues. CDR3 sequence (DNA): TGTGCCAGCAGTTTAATGCGTCTCGTGGAGACCCAGTACTTC. Protein: CASSLMRLVETQYF.

This clonotype showed up just a few times. The rearrangement joins TRBV6-5 to TRBJ2-7, with 7 nucleotides matching TRBD1. The CDR3 totals 15 residues. V gave up 2 bases and J gave up 7 bases; unmatched junction bases: 11. Germline V gene sequence: CDR1 MNHEY, CDR2 SVGAGI. The CDR3 loop reads CASSYGMTGSGEQYF. DNA of the CDR3: TGTGCCAGCAGTTACGGCATGACAGGGTCTGGGGAGCAGTACTTC.

This clonotype was observed a few times. The chain has TRBV20-1 and TRBJ2-1; tentative D call: TRBD2 (6 bases). V lost 0 bases and J lost 3, with 9 bases in between. The CDR3 sequence is 14 residues long. In germline, CDR1 is DFQATT, CDR2 SNEGSKA (reference sequence). CDR3 in amino acids: CSARESGGYNEQFF. Written as DNA, the CDR3 is TGCAGTGCTAGAGAGTCCGGGGGCTACAATGAGCAGTTCTTC.

This clonotype was seen at least ten times. V usage is TRBV20-1 and J usage is TRBJ2-1; D call uncertain. Germline values: CDR1 DFQATT, CDR2 SNEGSKA (reference sequence). CDR3 length equals 16 residues. Trimming pared 1 base from V and 6 bases from J, leaving 19 bases between. CDR3 sequence (DNA): TGCAGTGCTAGAGGCACTTCGGGCCCAACCCCCAATGAGCAGTTCTTC. This sequence encodes CSARGTSGPTPNEQFF.

The chain joins TRBV9 to TRBJ2-7; D may be TRBD1 (6 bases). V shed 4 bases and J shed 6 bases, with 17 bases lying between them. This CDR3 is built from 14 residues. Germline V lookup: CDR1 SGDLS, CDR2 YYNGEE. CDR3 residues: CASSPQGRQGEQYF. The CDR3 DNA is TGTGCCAGCAGCCCACAGGGTCGCCAGGGCGAGCAGTACTTC.

This clonotype was seen more than once but under ten times. The chain combines TRBV4-2 with TRBJ2-3, with TRBD2 matching 10 bases. V lost 0 bases and J lost 2; bases outside the gene matches: 2. The CDR3 consists of 16 residues. CDR1 and CDR2 (germline): LGHNA, YNFKEQ. CDR3 sequence reads: CASSQELAGITDTQYF. CDR3 nucleotides: TGTGCCAGCAGCCAAGAACTAGCGGGAATCACAGATACGCAGTATTTT.

There are many counts of this clonotype. V usage is TRBV12-3 or TRBV12-4 and J usage is TRBJ2-2; 8 positions agree with TRBD1. The J segment lost 2 bases and the V segment lost 10 bases, leaving 3 bases of the junction unmatched. This CDR3 contains 13 residues. The CDR3 is CAIQGANTGELFF. The CDR3 DNA follows: TGTGCCATCCAGGGGGCTAACACCGGGGAGCTGTTTTTT.

This clonotype was seen many times. The chain employs TRBV7-9 and TRBJ1-4; TRBD1 matches 7 bases. CDR3 length: 16 residues. V gave up 7 bases and J gave up 0 bases; unmatched junction bases: 8. In germline, CDR1 is SEHNR, CDR2 FQNEAQ (reference sequence). The CDR3 protein is CASTGGGTATNEKLFF. The CDR3 DNA sequence: TGTGCCAGCACCGGGGGAGGGACAGCAACTAATGAAAAACTGTTTTTT. Full variable domain (outside the CDR3, taken from reference TRBV7-9 and TRBJ1-4): DTGVSQNPRHKITKRGQNVTFRCDPISEHNRLYWYRQTLGQGPEFLTYFQNEAQLEKSRLLSDRFSAERPKGSFSTLEIQRTEQGDSAMYLCASTGGGTATNEKLFFGSGTQLSVL.

The chain carries TRBV5-1 and TRBJ2-7, with 9 bases fitting TRBD2. The V segment lost 0 bases and the J segment 1 base; nucleotides outside the gene matches: 2. The CDR3 runs 15 residues. The germline V gene encodes CDR1 SGHRS and CDR2 YFSETQ. As DNA, the CDR3 is TGCGCCAGCAGCTTGGTTAGCGGGAGTTCCTACGAGCAGTACTTC. Its translation is CASSLVSGSSYEQYF.

This clonotype has more than one count but fewer than ten. This rearrangement joins TRBV20-1 to TRBJ2-3; a possible D gene is TRBD2 (6 bases). Germline values: CDR1 DFQATT, CDR2 SNEGSKA (reference sequence). There are 16 residues in the CDR3. Trimming shortened V by 4 bases and J by 4 bases, and 21 bases separated the two germline ends. DNA of the CDR3: TGCAGTGCTACCCCTGTGGCGGGGTTTGACTCAGATACGCAGTATTTT. Its protein is CSATPVAGFDSDTQYF.

V and J are TRBV30 and TRBJ2-3, with 8 bases matching TRBD2. Germline V gene data show CDR1 as GTSNPN and CDR2 as SVGIG (reference sequence). The CDR3 spans 16 residues. V shed 3 bases, J shed 1 base, and the junction held 9 bases outside the gene matches. The CDR3 DNA reads as TGTGCCTGGAGCTGGAGGTTGCGGGGGGGCACAGATACGCAGTATTTT. Its protein is CAWSWRLRGGTDTQYF.

In this sample, this clonotype turned up many times. The chain joins TRBV20-1 to TRBJ2-7; D not certain. CDR1 DFQATT and CDR2 SNEGSKA come from the germline V gene (reference sequence). Trimming cost V 3 bases and J 0 bases, with 9 bases left between them. The CDR3 length is 13 residues. The CDR3 nucleotides read TGCAGTGCTAGTGAAGGAGACTCCTACGAGCAGTACTTC. Translating it yields CSASEGDSYEQYF.

The genes are TRBV7-8 and TRBJ2-6; D is ambiguous. The ends were cut back, 8 bases at V and 2 bases at J, with 7 bases in the middle. The germline V gene has CDR1 SGHVS and CDR2 FQNEAQ. The length of the CDR3 is 13 residues. The CDR3 reads CASGFTGANVLTF. CDR3 DNA sequence: TGTGCCAGCGGGTTTACTGGGGCCAACGTCCTGACTTTC.

This clonotype has just a few counts. The chain recombines TRBV5-1 with TRBJ2-2, with TRBD1 matching over 9 bases. Germline V lookup: CDR1 SGHRS, CDR2 YFSETQ. V was clipped by 1 base and J by 7 bases; unmatched bases: 8. The length of the CDR3 is 16 residues. The CDR3 sequence: CASSLSGQGRGGELFF. Here the CDR3 DNA reads TGCGCCAGCAGCTTGAGTGGACAGGGGAGAGGCGGGGAGCTGTTTTTT.

The chain carries TRBV6-5 and TRBJ2-3; TRBD1 is a possible D gene (6 bases). Looked up from germline, CDR1 is MNHEY and CDR2 is SVGAGI. The CDR3 sequence is 14 residues long. Trimming took off 0 bases at V and 6 bases at J, with 10 bases between the two ends. The CDR3 here is CASSYSYRADTQYF. The DNA of the CDR3 is TGTGCCAGCAGTTACTCCTACAGGGCCGATACGCAGTATTTT.

This clonotype was seen a handful of times. The gene calls are TRBV20-1 and TRBJ2-3; the match to TRBD2 covers 9 bases. Losses at the gene ends were 4 bases for V and 5 bases for J; bases not matched to a gene: 7. Germline loops: CDR1 DFQATT, CDR2 SNEGSKA (reference sequence). The CDR3 runs to 14 residues. CDR3: CSATLAGVRDTQYF. CDR3 sequence (DNA): TGCAGTGCTACCTTAGCGGGAGTTAGAGATACGCAGTATTTT.

The sample holds a few counts of this clonotype. V usage is TRBV28 and J usage is TRBJ2-7, with D maybe TRBD2 (5 bases). Per germline, CDR1 MDHEN and CDR2 SYDVKM. Trimming pared 8 bases from V and 1 base from J, leaving 12 bases between. The CDR3 loop spans 13 amino acids. Here the CDR3 DNA reads TGTGCCAGCGTCCTGGGCGGGTCCTACGAGCAGTACTTC. Residues: CASVLGGSYEQYF.

This clonotype has at least ten counts. The rearrangement links TRBV28 to TRBJ1-3; D unclear. The CDR3 contains 14 residues. Germline V CDR1 and CDR2: MDHEN, SYDVKM. The ends were cut back, 6 bases at V and 0 bases at J, with 9 bases in the middle. CDR3 bases: TGTGCCAGCAGGGCCCATGGCTCTGGAAACACCATATATTTT. Translating gives CASRAHGSGNTIYF.

This clonotype has a count of ten or more. This rearrangement joins TRBV28 to TRBJ2-7; TRBD2 matches 12 bases. Germline values: CDR1 MDHEN, CDR2 SYDVKM. The CDR3 consists of 15 residues. Trimming removed 6 bases from V and 7 bases from J; junction bases left unmatched: 10. CDR3 DNA: TGTGCCAGCAGGTTAGCTCTAGCGGGAGGGCGAGAGCAGTACTTC. Encoded protein: CASRLALAGGREQYF.

The DNA of the CDR3 is TGTGCCAGCAGCCAACGTTCGGTACCGGGAGTTCGGTATGGCTACACCTTC. Translated, it gives CASSQRSVPGVRYGYTF. The genes are TRBV14 and TRBJ1-2; no reliable D call. V was clipped by 2 bases and J by 5 bases, with 21 bases between them. The CDR3 contains 17 residues. CDR1 is SGHDN, CDR2 FVKESK, per germline.